This TCR beta chain was captured by sequencing in a study of T-cell memory formation after mild COVID-19. Each CDR3 protein gets one entry after TCRdb re-called the 5' RACE reads with MiXCR. Of a few hundred thousand distinct CDR3 sequences listed, roughly 10% are singletons. Details on this clonotype: No antigen is known for it.

The study, taken as a whole, reports: What remained unconfirmed was the SARS-CoV-2 specificity of second-wave clones peaking on day 37.

This CDR3 region has 15 residues. The V and J ends lost 3 bases and 1 base, in that order; junction bases with no gene match: 3. Germline V gene sequence: CDR1 SEHNR, CDR2 FQNEAQ (reference sequence). The sequence derives from a man aged 18 to 29 who had mild COVID-19 (a few samples of this study predate the infection). Cell type and time point are not known. The sequenced material came from PBMCs or a T cell subset sorted from them (not recorded which). This chain links TRBV7-9 with TRBJ1-3; the match to TRBD1 covers 7 bases. The CDR3 here is CASSFRGRSGNTIYF. CDR3 in DNA: TGTGCCAGCAGCTTTAGGGGGCGATCTGGAAACACCATATATTTT.